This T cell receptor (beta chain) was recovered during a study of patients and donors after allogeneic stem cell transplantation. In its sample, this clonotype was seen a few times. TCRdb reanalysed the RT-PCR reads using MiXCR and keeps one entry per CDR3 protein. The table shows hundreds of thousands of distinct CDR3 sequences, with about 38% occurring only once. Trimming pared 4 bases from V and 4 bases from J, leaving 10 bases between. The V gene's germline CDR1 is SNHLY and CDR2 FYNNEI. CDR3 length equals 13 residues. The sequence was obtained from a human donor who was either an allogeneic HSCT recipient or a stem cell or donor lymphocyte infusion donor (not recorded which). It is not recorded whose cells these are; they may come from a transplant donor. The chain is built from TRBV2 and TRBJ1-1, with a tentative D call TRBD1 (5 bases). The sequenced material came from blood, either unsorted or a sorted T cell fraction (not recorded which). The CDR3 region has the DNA TGTGCCAGCAGTGCTGGGGGAGGCACTGAAGCTTTCTTT. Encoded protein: CASSAGGGTEAFF.